These 18 T cell receptor beta chains originate from one sample sequenced in a study of T cells in Graves' hyperthyroidism and ophthalmopathy. Amplified TCR beta CDR3 regions derived from RNA transcripts. Researchers ran a first-round RT-PCR on the TCR CDR3 using the HTBI primer set. Via MiXCR, TCRdb re-called the multiplex PCR reads, giving one row per CDR3 protein. The sample comprises a few hundred thousand distinct CDR3 sequences, around a fifth of which are singletons, and 45% to 50% rests with the top ten. The sample consisted of blood. The receptors were gathered from a woman in her seventies with Graves' ophthalmopathy.

The rearrangement uses TRBV20-1 and TRBJ2-7; 8 bases agree with TRBD1. CDR3 length: 13 amino acids. Per germline, CDR1 DFQATT and CDR2 SNEGSKA (reference sequence). With 3 bases clipped from V and 5 bases from J, the junction kept 6 bases outside the gene matches. Written as DNA, the CDR3 is TGCAGTGCTAGTCGGACAGGGTCCGACGAGCAGTACTTC. Encoded protein: CSASRTGSDEQYF.

Turning to this clonotype: At one boundary the junction diverges from the germline segment, which might be a read error. CDR3 residues: CANSLSGYEQYF. CDR3 DNA sequence: TGTGCCAACAGCTTAAGCGGCTACGAGCAGTACTTC. This chain uses TRBV7-9 with TRBJ2-7; a possible D gene is TRBD2 (5 bases). The germline CDR1 and CDR2 sequences are SEHNR and FQNEAQ (reference sequence). There are 12 residues in the CDR3.

This clonotype was seen a handful of times. The CDR3 coding sequence is TGCAGTGCTAGAGAGGGACCGCCCTACAATGAGCAGTTCTTC. Protein product: CSAREGPPYNEQFF. The chain has TRBV20-1 and TRBJ2-1; the D call may be TRBD1 or TRBD2 (5 bases each). This CDR3 has 14 residues. CDR1 DFQATT and CDR2 SNEGSKA come from the germline V gene (reference sequence). V was cut by 0 bases and J by 2 bases, with 8 bases left in between.

Worth noting for this clonotype: A much larger clone differs from this one at a single base, so this may be a read error. This chain links TRBV11-2 with TRBJ2-2; 7 nucleotides line up with TRBD1. The CDR3 length is 15 residues. Germline CDR1 is SGHAT and CDR2 is FQNNGV. Losses at the gene ends were 6 bases for V and 4 bases for J; bases not matched to a gene: 8. The CDR3 protein is CASSYWDSGTGELFF. The CDR3 DNA sequence: TGTGCCAGCAGTTATTGGGACAGCGGCACCGGGGAGCTGTTTTTT.

This clonotype was counted ten times or more. The chain combines TRBV27 with TRBJ1-5; TRBD1 is a possible D gene (6 bases). There are 16 residues in the CDR3. CDR1 MNHEY and CDR2 SMNVEV come from the germline V gene (reference sequence). The ends were cut back, 6 bases at V and 2 bases at J, with 17 bases in the middle. In DNA form, the CDR3 reads TGTGCCAGCAGCGCTTGGGGGGGCATGGGCAATCAGCCCCAGCATTTT. It specifies CASSAWGGMGNQPQHF.

On this clonotype: One junction end disagrees with the germline gene, perhaps due to a read error. V is TRBV20-1 and J is TRBJ1-2; D is unclear. Germline V gives CDR1 DFQATT, CDR2 SNEGSKA (reference sequence). This CDR3 comprises 15 residues. CDR3 protein: CSARPEAGPGTGDTF. CDR3 in DNA: TGCAGTGCTAGACCTGAGGCAGGCCCGGGTACTGGCGACACCTTC.

The chain is built from TRBV30 and TRBJ1-5; D may be TRBD1 (5 bases). This CDR3 contains 13 residues. Trimming took 3 bases from V and 7 from J, leaving 13 bases between them. CDR1 and CDR2 from the germline V gene are GTSNPN and SVGIG (reference sequence). For the CDR3, the DNA is TGTGCCTGGAGGGGGCAGGCTGGACAGCCCCAGCATTTT. Its translation is CAWRGQAGQPQHF.

This clonotype occurred a few times. The rearrangement uses TRBV5-1 and TRBJ1-1; 10 positions agree with TRBD1. The V gene end was trimmed by 2 bases and the J gene end by 3 bases; junction bases not matched to a gene: 10. CDR3 length: 17 residues. CDR1 is SGHRS and CDR2 is YFSETQ in the germline V gene. CDR3 nucleotides: TGCGCCAGCAGCTTTGATCCGCGGACAGGGGGGTACACTGAAGCTTTCTTT. Residues: CASSFDPRTGGYTEAFF. Supplemented by reference TRBV5-1 and TRBJ1-1, the full variable domain reads KAGVTQTPRYLIKTRGQQVTLSCSPISGHRSVSWYQQTPGQGLQFLFEYFSETQRNKGNFPGRFSGRQFSNSRSEMNVSTLELGDSALYLCASSFDPRTGGYTEAFFGQGTRLTVV.

This clonotype came up a few times. The chain couples TRBV15 to TRBJ1-2, with D possibly being TRBD1 (5 bases). The CDR3 extends over 16 amino acids. V gave up 0 bases and J gave up 4 bases, with 15 bases separating them. From germline, CDR1 is LNHNV and CDR2 YYDKDF (reference sequence). Written as DNA, the CDR3 is TGTGCCACCAGCAGAGATAGGAGCGGGACGCGCTATGGCTACACCTTC. This gives the protein CATSRDRSGTRYGYTF.

This clonotype is a singleton in its sample. The V call is TRBV6-1, the J call TRBJ1-6; D is possibly TRBD1 (6 bases). The V gene lost 2 bases and the J gene lost 2 bases, with 13 bases spanning the gap. Germline CDR1 MNHNS, CDR2 SASEGT. This CDR3 contains 17 residues. The CDR3 coding sequence is TGTGCCAGCAGTGAAAAGAGGCGGGGGCCCTATAATTCACCCCTCCACTTT. This gives the protein CASSEKRRGPYNSPLHF.

This clonotype has just a few counts. J is TRBJ2-5 and V is TRBV30, with a weak D call TRBD1 (5 bases). Trimming left V 5 bases short and J 7 bases short, with 20 bases between. From germline, CDR1 is GTSNPN and CDR2 SVGIG (reference sequence). The CDR3 is made up of 14 amino acids. As DNA, the CDR3 is TGTGCCTGGGCCCCTCTAGGGGCAGGGTCGACCCAGTACTTC. It is translated as CAWAPLGAGSTQYF. Full variable domain (outside the CDR3, taken from reference TRBV30 and TRBJ2-5): SQTIHQWPATLVQPVGSPLSLECTVEGTSNPNLYWYRQAAGRGLQLLFYSVGIGQISSEVPQNLSASRPQDRQFILSSKKLLLSDSGFYLCAWAPLGAGSTQYFGPGTRLLVL.

The V gene is TRBV6-1, the J gene TRBJ1-2; the D is unclear. The length of the CDR3 is 14 residues. Deletions cut 3 bases from V and 1 base from J, with 9 bases between. Per germline, CDR1 MNHNS and CDR2 SASEGT. In DNA form, the CDR3 reads TGTGCCAGCAGTGAGAGCAGCCTTAACTATGGCTACACCTTC. The encoded protein is CASSESSLNYGYTF.

The table lists this clonotype with a few counts. The CDR3: CASSYRGLGQPQHF. CDR3 nucleotide sequence: TGTGCCAGCAGCTATAGGGGGCTCGGTCAGCCCCAGCATTTT. The chain couples TRBV5-6 to TRBJ1-5; 7 bases align to TRBD1. The CDR3 is 14 residues long. The ends lost 3 bases at V and 6 bases at J; junction bases unmatched: 6. Per the germline V gene, CDR1 is SGHDT and CDR2 is YYEEEE.

V and J are TRBV7-2 and TRBJ1-4, with 7 bases that match TRBD1. The CDR3 has 15 residues. Germline trimming cut 5 bases from V and 5 bases from J; bases unmatched to any gene: 8. In germline, CDR1 is SGHTA, CDR2 FQGNSA. Here the CDR3 DNA reads TGTGCCAGCAGCCATTCGACAGGGATGAATGAAAAACTGTTTTTT. Its protein is CASSHSTGMNEKLFF.

The chain links TRBV5-1 to TRBJ2-7, with 7 bases matching TRBD2. The CDR3 runs to 14 residues. V lost 1 base, J lost 3 bases, and 4 bases stayed unmatched. Germline V gene lookup returns CDR1 SGHRS and CDR2 YFSETQ. The CDR3: CASSLNGGNYEQYF. The CDR3 DNA reads as TGCGCCAGCAGCTTGAACGGGGGGAACTACGAGCAGTACTTC.

This clonotype occurred a few times. V and J are TRBV19 and TRBJ1-4, with D uncertain. The CDR3 totals 15 residues. V lost 11 bases to trimming and J lost 0 bases, with 16 bases between them. Germline V gives CDR1 LNHDA, CDR2 SQIVND (reference sequence). The CDR3 sequence: CACATPGTTNEKLFF. The CDR3 DNA follows: TGTGCCTGCGCGACTCCGGGGACAACTAATGAAAAACTGTTTTTT.

This clonotype appeared a few times. The chain recombines TRBV9 with TRBJ2-2, with D uncertain. V lost 7 bases, J lost 6 bases, and 13 bases lay in between. Germline V CDR1 and CDR2: SGDLS, YYNGEE. The CDR3 runs to 13 residues. The DNA of the CDR3 is TGTGCCAGCTGGGGTCCGCGGTCCGGGGAGCTGTTTTTT. As protein: CASWGPRSGELFF.

CDR3 protein: CASSLDGALAGIQFF. DNA for the CDR3: TGTGCCAGCAGCTTAGATGGAGCGCTAGCGGGGATACAGTTCTTC. The chain has TRBV7-2 and TRBJ2-1, with 9 bases identical to TRBD2. The CDR3 is made up of 15 amino acids. V shed 1 base and J 13 bases; nucleotides not matched to a gene: 11. Germline V gives CDR1 SGHTA, CDR2 FQGNSA.